Listed here is a single T cell receptor (beta chain). Its antigen is still unknown. Nothing much larger sits one base from this clone, and base qualities are not available. The CDR3 regions of human TCRbeta chains were analyzed by immunosequencing. In the source study's methods: TCRs in the repertoires were matched against a reference library of SARS-CoV-2-specific TCRs that had been generated with the MIRA antigen-specificity platform. Breadth was defined as the fraction of unique TCRs that were SARS-CoV-2-associated. Depth was defined as the fraction of total T cells that were SARS-CoV-2-associated. Using the MIRA data, each spike-specific TCR was mapped to the spike region that the TCR reacts to and placed in a CD4 or CD8 class. Log10-transformed breadth and depth values were compared by one-way ANOVA with Sidak's multiple comparisons tests. Imported from immuneACCESS, the table was reduced by TCRdb to in-frame sequences with V and J called. These copies leave out some clones; in studies compared against another copy, an unresolved V gene accounts for under half, and the cause of the remainder is not known. V and J calls and clone size follow that table, whereas D and trimming were derived from the DNA. In all, the sample holds tens of thousands of clones, and around 89% of those were seen once. Around 21% of the sample belongs to the ten largest clones.

The data were taken from a study of T cell responses to AZD1222 COVID-19 vaccine (dated by TCRdb to the early 2020s). About the full investigation: AZD1222 recipients given second doses at about 4 weeks or at about 12 weeks were pooled, since spike-specific TCR depth and breadth were not found to differ between the two schedules. TCR sequencing covered 230 or so trial participants: approximately 200 given two doses of AZD1222 and about 26 given two doses of MenACWY control vaccine. Enrollment into the trials was organized by age into subgroups of 18-55, 56-69 and 70-plus years, and those subgroups contained about 160, 30 and 59 TCR-sequenced participants, respectively.

CDR1 and CDR2, per the germline V gene (reference sequence), are DFQATT and SNEGSKA. Cut back by 0 bases and 7 bases, the V and J ends lie 6 bases apart. From the cysteine through the phenylalanine, the CDR3 covers 11 amino acids. The DNA shown is the 33-base CDR3, in frame from base 1. The sample's time point label, in plain terms: baseline before first vaccination. Vaccinee samples were obtained from the UK trials COV001 and COV002, which included a single-blind randomized controlled phase 2/3 trial of AZD1222 (ChAdOx1 nCoV-19) in healthy adults. For TCRbeta chain sequencing, PBMC samples were collected from trial participants at day 0 and at day 28 after the second dose. General study outcomes and caveats: Reportedly, close to half of the unique spike-specific TCRs recognized epitopes lying outside the regions that are mutated in the B.1.351 and B.1.1.7 variants. Vaccine-associated CD4 TCRs spanned the whole spike protein, with dominant responses in regions 160-218 and 743-854. Participants were mostly white British, with more females than males. The authors suggested clonal diversity may have been underestimated. A significant rise in spike-specific TCR breadth and depth was observed after two AZD1222 doses relative to day 0 and relative to MenACWY recipients. Only 5 to 7 AZD1222 recipients were SARS-CoV-2 seropositive at baseline, limiting conclusions about previously exposed vaccinees. No day 14 peak-response samples were available, so repertoires were characterized only after the peak T cell response. In the small 56-69-year group, the increase in depth fell short of significance, most likely because of low power.

The sequence was collected from an adult in good health. Recombination linked TRBV20-1 to TRBJ1-2; the D gene remains uncertain. The specimen was peripheral blood, collected on day 0 of AZD1222 vaccination. The sequenced DNA: TGCAGTGCTAGAGATCCCAGTGGCTACACCTTC. Its product reads: CSARDPSGYTF.